This is a list of T cell receptor beta chains from one sample in a study of cytomegalovirus exposure and HLA in healthy donors. Data came from immunoSEQ multiplex PCR; TCRdb stores just in-frame clones and leaves some out. Of approximately 290,000 clones in the sample, 80% were seen once. Sequenced sample: PBMCs. These receptors were obtained from a girl aged 2 to 9 in good health and CMV-seronegative. CDR3s include the opening cysteine and the closing phenylalanine or tryptophan. D genes are given only for firm matches. Clone size is given for some rows only: seen once, a few or many times, or a class if the clone is expanded.

v_gene,j_gene,abundance,d_gene,CDR3aa,CDR3nt
TRBV28,TRBJ1-1,NA,NA,CASSVIQGMNTEAFF,TGTGCCAGCAGTGTTATCCAGGGTATGAACACTGAAGCTTTCTTT
TRBV7-6,TRBJ2-7,NA,TRBD1,CASSKTGNGYEQYF,TGTGCCAGCAGTAAGACAGGGAATGGATACGAGCAGTACTTC
TRBV28,TRBJ2-6,NA,TRBD2,CASSSGTSGSLSGANVLTF,TGTGCCAGCAGTTCCGGGACTAGCGGGAGTCTCTCTGGGGCCAACGTCCTGACTTTC
TRBV7-8,TRBJ2-7,few,NA,CASRVGVGSDEQYF,TGTGCCAGCAGGGTGGGCGTGGGTTCGGACGAGCAGTACTTC
TRBV19,TRBJ1-1,NA,TRBD1,CASSTPGQGTTEAFF,TGTGCCAGTAGTACACCGGGACAGGGGACCACTGAAGCTTTCTTT
TRBV7-8,TRBJ2-3,NA,TRBD1,CASSLNRGLVDTQYF,TGTGCCAGCAGCCTCAACAGGGGGCTTGTTGATACGCAGTATTTT
TRBV13,TRBJ2-2,NA,TRBD2,CASSPSNPLSGARLGELFF,TGTGCCAGCAGCCCCTCAAATCCCCTTAGCGGGGCACGGTTGGGGGAGCTGTTTTTT
TRBV10-3,TRBJ2-1,NA,TRBD2,CAISELLAGAPNEQFF,TGTGCCATCAGTGAGCTCCTAGCGGGAGCCCCCAATGAGCAGTTCTTC
TRBV30,TRBJ1-3,few,NA,CAWSVGTSSGNTIYF,TGTGCCTGGAGTGTTGGGACTAGCTCTGGAAACACCATATATTTT
TRBV28,TRBJ2-1,NA,NA,CASSSWRDLIHEQFF,TGTGCCAGCAGTTCTTGGCGGGACCTTATCCATGAGCAGTTCTTC
TRBV7-9,TRBJ2-2,once,NA,CSSSLVSANTGELFF,TGTTCCAGCAGCTTAGTCAGCGCGAACACCGGGGAGCTGTTTTTT
TRBV9,TRBJ1-1,NA,TRBD1,CASSVQGEMNTEAFF,TGTGCCAGCAGCGTTCAGGGGGAGATGAACACTGAAGCTTTCTTT
TRBV10-3,TRBJ2-7,NA,NA,CAISEYPYEQYF,TGTGCCATCAGTGAGTATCCGTACGAGCAGTACTTC
TRBV5-1,TRBJ1-5,NA,NA,CASSLKTTPSNQPQHF,TGCGCCAGCAGCTTGAAGACAACGCCGAGCAATCAGCCCCAGCATTTT
TRBV5-1,TRBJ2-5,NA,NA,CASSFGGGTKETQYF,TGCGCCAGCTCCTTTGGGGGGGGGACAAAAGAGACCCAGTACTTC
TRBV7-9,TRBJ2-7,NA,NA,CASSSPRGSSYEQYF,TGTGCCAGCAGCTCCCCTAGGGGGAGCTCCTACGAGCAGTACTTC